This TCR beta chain was recovered during a study of human T cells and chemical hapten exposure. In the study overall: 2% DPC applied to an approximately 2 cm by approximately 2 cm arm area sensitized donors. Patients were given diphenylcyclopropenone on the scalp weekly across the approximately 25-week study. Whole-study results and caveats: It was expanded TCRs that formed significantly more large CDR3 similarity clusters than controls did.

With respect to this clonotype: Its cognate antigen is unknown.

From the RACE reads, TCRdb called clonotypes with MiXCR, one entry per CDR3 protein. The table includes 120,000 or so distinct CDR3 sequences, roughly 14% detected once. Described time point: pre-sensitization, week 0. Documented treatment: therapeutic diphenylcyclopropenone sensitization with weekly scalp DPC. Total RNA was extracted from unfractionated whole blood. This CDR3 comprises 15 residues. V lost 3 bases to trimming and J lost 4 bases; unmatched junction nucleotides: 7. CDR1 and CDR2 (germline): KGHSH, LQKENI. Specimen: whole blood, collected in connection with sensitization to the hapten diphenylcyclopropenone (DPC). This chain uses TRBV18 with TRBJ2-7; 9 bases line up with TRBD1. This TCR was sampled from a woman aged 18-30 years with alopecia areata. Some clones in this sample may be carry-over from other donors' samples. The CDR3 here is CASSPGTGTLYEQYF. The CDR3 DNA reads as TGTGCCAGCTCACCCGGGACAGGGACCCTTTACGAGCAGTACTTC. Together with reference TRBV18 and TRBJ2-7, the CDR3 gives the full variable domain: NAGVMQNPRHLVRRRGQEARLRCSPMKGHSHVYWYRQLPEEGLKFMVYLQKENIIDESGMPKERFSAEFPKEGPSILRIQQVVRGDSAAYFCASSPGTGTLYEQYFGPGTRLTVT.